The 8 T cell receptor beta chains listed next were all sequenced from one sample in a study of cytomegalovirus exposure and HLA in healthy donors. PCR used 60 Vbeta primers and 13 Jbeta primers. Data came from immunoSEQ multiplex PCR; TCRdb stores just in-frame clones and leaves some out. The sample contains roughly 100,000 clones, nearly 65% of which appear only once. Sequences were obtained from PBMCs. Receptors were obtained from a human donor in good health.

The V and J genes are TRBV19 and TRBJ2-3; 9 nucleotides line up with TRBD1. With 5 bases clipped from V and 7 bases from J, the junction kept 13 bases outside the gene matches. Germline assignment: CDR1 LNHDA and CDR2 SQIVND (reference sequence). This CDR3 has 16 residues. The CDR3 DNA reads as TGTGCCAGTAGTGTTTACCGGGACAGGGAATTGAATACGCAGTATTTT. Its translation is CASSVYRDRELNTQYF.

The DNA of the CDR3 is TGTGCCAGTAGCCTATTTGGGGGCGGCACTGAAGCTTTCTTT. Translating gives CASSLFGGGTEAFF. The chain joins TRBV19 to TRBJ1-1; tentative D call: TRBD1 (6 bases). Germline V gene sequence: CDR1 LNHDA, CDR2 SQIVND (reference sequence). Trimming stripped 6 bases from V and 4 bases from J, with 15 bases between. This CDR3 has 14 amino acids.

This clone was seen only once. The gene calls are TRBV29-1 and TRBJ1-3; D is possibly TRBD1 (6 bases). Germline V gene lookup returns CDR1 SQVTM and CDR2 ANQGSEA. Trimming cost V 7 bases and J 0 bases, with 10 bases left between them. CDR3 length: 13 amino acids. The CDR3 DNA is TGCAGCGCCGGACAGTACTCTGGAAACACCATATATTTT. It encodes CSAGQYSGNTIYF.

V is TRBV5-5 and J is TRBJ2-7; 10 bases fit TRBD2. With V trimmed by 0 bases and J by 6 bases, 6 bases remained unmatched. Germline lookup yields CDR1 SGHKS and CDR2 YYEKEE (reference sequence). The CDR3 covers 15 residues. Here the CDR3 DNA reads TGTGCCAGCAGCTTGGCGACAGCGGGAGGGGGCGAGCAGTACTTC. It yields the protein CASSLATAGGGEQYF.

The chain's CDR3 is CASSLGPRSDEQYF. As DNA, the CDR3 is TGTGCCAGCAGCTTAGGGCCTAGATCAGACGAGCAGTACTTC. J is TRBJ2-7 and V is TRBV13; D remains ambiguous. This CDR3 is 14 amino acids long. Germline assignment: CDR1 PRHDT and CDR2 FYEKMQ (reference sequence). The V end was cut by 0 bases, the J end by 5 bases, with 11 bases between.

The V call is TRBV9, the J call TRBJ2-1; 9 bases fit TRBD2. The CDR3 contains 18 residues. CDR1 SGDLS and CDR2 YYNGEE come from the germline V gene. V gave up 3 bases and J gave up 1 base; unmatched junction bases: 11. The CDR3 sequence: CASSERTSDGLSYNEQFF. Written as DNA, the CDR3 is TGTGCCAGCAGCGAACGGACTAGCGATGGGTTATCCTACAATGAGCAGTTCTTC.

The J gene is TRBJ1-1, the V gene TRBV5-6; a weak D match, TRBD1 (5 bases). The germline V gene has CDR1 SGHDT and CDR2 YYEEEE. Deletions cut 4 bases from V and 10 bases from J, with 23 bases between. The CDR3 contains 15 residues. As DNA, the CDR3 is TGTGCCAGCAGCCCAAGACCTCAGGGAAGGCAGGGAGCTTTCTTT. Its translation is CASSPRPQGRQGAFF.

Worth noting for this clone: Other DNA sequences in the same sample also yield this CDR3. The gene calls are TRBV27 and TRBJ2-7; perhaps TRBD1 as D (6 bases). Germline V lookup: CDR1 MNHEY, CDR2 SMNVEV (reference sequence). V lost 6 bases and J lost 3, with 12 bases in between. This CDR3 is 13 amino acids long. The CDR3 here is CASSLTGNYEQYF. CDR3 DNA: TGTGCCAGCAGCCTTACAGGGAACTACGAGCAGTACTTC.